This section outlines one T cell receptor beta chain sequence together with its context. The junction departs from germline at one end; a sequencing error may be responsible. These data are taken from a study of blood T cell repertoires in COVID-19. About the study: Both acute and convalescent COVID-19 samples were obtained from the United States, Italy and Spain.

Seattle enrolled patients during active infection and tracked them longitudinally. How the authors handled the data: From reference gene primer amplification, estimates of nucleated cell counts were derived. Data came from immunoSEQ multiplex PCR; TCRdb stores just in-frame clones and leaves some out. Clone size and the V and J calls come from that table; the DNA yielded D and trimming. The repertoire consists of over 150,000 clones, with roughly 93% occurring once and the leading ten covering approximately 5%. The material sequenced was peripheral blood. The source is a man younger than 35 with COVID-19, enrolled during active disease.

This CDR3 reads CAWGEILEKLLF. The DNA for the CDR3 is TGTGCCTGGGGAGAGATTCTAGAAAAACTGCTTTTT. V usage is TRBV30 and J usage is TRBJ1-4; D call uncertain. The V gene's germline CDR1 is GTSNPN and CDR2 SVGIG (reference sequence). The CDR3 sequence is 12 residues long.